This T cell receptor (beta chain) is drawn from a study of T cell responses to AZD1222 COVID-19 vaccine. Study-level background: Second doses were pooled across both intervals (about 4 or about 12 weeks).

Clones were read by immunoSEQ multiplex PCR, and TCRdb kept only the in-frame ones, dropping some. Here the sample spans approximately 92,000 clones, about 91% being singletons. Study observations and caveats: Reportedly, nearly half the spike-specific TCRs target unmutated variant regions. In a largely white British group with more females than males, clonal diversity was possibly underestimated. With dominance at 160-218 and 743-854, vaccine-associated CD4 TCRs spanned spike.

The V gene's germline CDR1 is SNHLY and CDR2 FYNNEI. The CDR3 contains 11 residues. Trimming removed 3 bases at V and 10 bases at J, with 7 bases between. Concerning this clone itself: Its antigen is unknown.

The V gene is TRBV2, the J gene TRBJ2-1; D is tentatively TRBD1 or TRBD2 (5 bases each). The source is an adult in good health. The material was peripheral blood, obtained on day 0 of AZD1222 vaccination. The CDR3 reads CASSDEGEQFF. The CDR3 coding sequence is TGTGCCAGCAGTGATGAGGGGGAGCAGTTCTTC.